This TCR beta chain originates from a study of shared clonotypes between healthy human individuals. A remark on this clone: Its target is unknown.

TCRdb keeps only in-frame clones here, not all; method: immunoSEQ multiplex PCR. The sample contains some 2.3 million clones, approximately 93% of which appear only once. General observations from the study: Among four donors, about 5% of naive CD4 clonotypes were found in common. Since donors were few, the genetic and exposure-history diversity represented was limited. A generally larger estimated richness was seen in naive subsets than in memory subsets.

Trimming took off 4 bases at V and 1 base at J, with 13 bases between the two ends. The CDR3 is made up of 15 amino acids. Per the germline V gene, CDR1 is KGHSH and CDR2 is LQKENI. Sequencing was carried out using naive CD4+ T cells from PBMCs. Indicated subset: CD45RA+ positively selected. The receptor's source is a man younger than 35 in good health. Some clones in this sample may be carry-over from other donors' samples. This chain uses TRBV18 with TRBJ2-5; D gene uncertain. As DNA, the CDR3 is TGTGCCAGCTCACGAGAGTTGATACCCCAAGAGACCCAGTACTTC. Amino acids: CASSRELIPQETQYF.